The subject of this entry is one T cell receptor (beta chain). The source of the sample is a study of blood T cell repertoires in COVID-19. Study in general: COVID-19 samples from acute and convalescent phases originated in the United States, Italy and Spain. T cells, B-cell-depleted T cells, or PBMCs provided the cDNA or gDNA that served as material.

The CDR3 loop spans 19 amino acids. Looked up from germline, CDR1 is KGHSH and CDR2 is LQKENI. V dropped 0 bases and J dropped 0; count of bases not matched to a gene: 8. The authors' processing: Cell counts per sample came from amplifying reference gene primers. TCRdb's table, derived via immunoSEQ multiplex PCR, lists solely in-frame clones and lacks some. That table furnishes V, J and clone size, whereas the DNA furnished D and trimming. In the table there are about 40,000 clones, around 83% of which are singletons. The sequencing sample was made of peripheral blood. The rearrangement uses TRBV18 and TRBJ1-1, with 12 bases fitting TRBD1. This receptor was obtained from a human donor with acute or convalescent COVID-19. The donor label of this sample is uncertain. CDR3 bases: TGTGCCAGCTCACCACCGTTCATAGGGACAGGGGGCATGAACACTGAAGCTTTCTTT. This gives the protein CASSPPFIGTGGMNTEAFF.